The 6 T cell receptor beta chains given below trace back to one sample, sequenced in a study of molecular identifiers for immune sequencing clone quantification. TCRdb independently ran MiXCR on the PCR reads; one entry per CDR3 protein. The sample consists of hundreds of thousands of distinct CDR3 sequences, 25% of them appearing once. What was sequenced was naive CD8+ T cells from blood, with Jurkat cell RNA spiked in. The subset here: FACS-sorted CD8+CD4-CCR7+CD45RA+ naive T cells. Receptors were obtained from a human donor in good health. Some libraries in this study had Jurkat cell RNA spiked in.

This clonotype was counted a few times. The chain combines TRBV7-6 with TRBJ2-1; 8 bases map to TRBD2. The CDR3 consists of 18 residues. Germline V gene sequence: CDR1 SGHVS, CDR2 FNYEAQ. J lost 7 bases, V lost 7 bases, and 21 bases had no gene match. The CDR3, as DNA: TGTGCCAGCACCAACTCACCGGGGTCGGGAGGGCCTGGGAATGAGCAGTTCTTC. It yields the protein CASTNSPGSGGPGNEQFF.

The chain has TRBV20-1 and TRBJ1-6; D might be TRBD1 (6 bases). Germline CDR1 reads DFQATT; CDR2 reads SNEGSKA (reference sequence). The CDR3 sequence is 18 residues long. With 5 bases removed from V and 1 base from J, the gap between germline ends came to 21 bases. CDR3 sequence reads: CSASGTPIDNSYNSPLHF. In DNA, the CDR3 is TGCAGTGCTTCCGGGACACCAATCGATAATTCCTATAATTCACCCCTCCACTTT.

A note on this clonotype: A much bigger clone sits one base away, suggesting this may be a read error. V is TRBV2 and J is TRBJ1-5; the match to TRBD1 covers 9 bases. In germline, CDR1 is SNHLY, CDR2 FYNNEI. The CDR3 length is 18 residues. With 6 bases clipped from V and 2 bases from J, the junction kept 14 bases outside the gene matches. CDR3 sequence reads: CASRSPGTGMGRNQPQHF. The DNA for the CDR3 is TGTGCCAGCAGAAGTCCCGGGACAGGGATGGGGCGCAATCAGCCCCAGCATTTT. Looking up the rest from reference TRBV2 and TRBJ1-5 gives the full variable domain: EPEVTQTPSHQVTQMGQEVILRCVPISNHLYFYWYRQILGQKVEFLVSFYNNEISEKSEIFDDQFSVERPDGSNFTLKIRSTKLEDSAMYFCASRSPGTGMGRNQPQHFGDGTRLSIL.

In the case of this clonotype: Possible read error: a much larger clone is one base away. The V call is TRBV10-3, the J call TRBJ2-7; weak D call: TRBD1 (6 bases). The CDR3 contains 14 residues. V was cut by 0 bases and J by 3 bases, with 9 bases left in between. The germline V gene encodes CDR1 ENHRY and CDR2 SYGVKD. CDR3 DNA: TGTGCCATCAGTGAGTCGGGGGCCGACTACGAGCAGTACTTC. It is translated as CAISESGADYEQYF.

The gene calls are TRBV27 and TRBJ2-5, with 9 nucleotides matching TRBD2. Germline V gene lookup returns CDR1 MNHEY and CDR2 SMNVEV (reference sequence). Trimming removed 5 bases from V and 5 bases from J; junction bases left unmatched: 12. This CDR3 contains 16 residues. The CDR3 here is CASSPPGGLAGETQYF. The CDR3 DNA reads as TGTGCCAGCAGTCCCCCCGGGGGCCTAGCGGGGGAGACCCAGTACTTC.

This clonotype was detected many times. The CDR3 here is CASSSAGGANTGELFF. The CDR3 DNA reads as TGTGCCAGCAGCTCTGCGGGGGGAGCGAACACCGGGGAGCTGTTTTTT. The V call is TRBV5-4, the J call TRBJ2-2, with TRBD2 matching 8 bases. CDR1 is SGHNT, CDR2 YYREEE, per germline (reference sequence). CDR3 size: 16 residues. J gave up 0 bases and V 3 bases, and 4 bases lay outside the gene matches.